A selection of T cell receptor beta chains follows, all from one sample in a study of Ad26.COV2.S vaccination and SARS-CoV-2 variants. The protocol was immunoSEQ multiplex PCR, while the TCRdb copy is restricted to in-frame clones and leaves out a portion. Among around 450,000 clones listed, approximately 92% were seen once. Sample: peripheral blood, taken in a trial of Ad26.COV2.S vaccine versus placebo. These receptors originate from a person aged 18-65 years who received the Ad26.COV2.S COVID-19 vaccine or a placebo. The CDR3 runs from the conserved cysteine through the conserved F or W. D genes are given only for firm matches. Clone size is stated in some rows and not others, as once, few, many or a class when expanded.

j_call v_call d_call cdr3_length clone_size cdr3_aa cdr3_nt
TRBJ1-1 TRBV29-1 TRBD1 13 - CSVLGTENTEAFF TGCAGCGTTCTCGGGACAGAGAACACTGAAGCTTTCTTT
TRBJ1-2 TRBV19 - 13 - CASKATGSYGYTF TGTGCCAGTAAGGCGACAGGCAGCTATGGCTACACCTTC
TRBJ2-1 TRBV2 TRBD1 15 - CASSEKTGDYNEQFF TGTGCCAGCAGTGAAAAGACAGGGGATTACAATGAGCAGTTCTTC
TRBJ2-1 TRBV5-4 - 14 - CASSLALDWSEQFF TGTGCCAGCAGCTTGGCGCTGGATTGGAGTGAGCAGTTCTTC
TRBJ1-2 TRBV30 TRBD1 14 - CAWSGGTGGYGYTF TGTGCCTGGAGTGGAGGGACAGGCGGCTATGGCTACACCTTC
TRBJ2-1 TRBV12-3/TRBV12-4 TRBD2 13 - CASGGEREGEQFF TGTGCCAGTGGGGGGGAGAGGGAAGGTGAGCAGTTCTTC
TRBJ2-1 TRBV28 - 13 - CASSIYSYNEQFF TGTGCCAGCAGCATTTACTCCTACAATGAGCAGTTCTTC
TRBJ2-4 TRBV18 - 15 - CASSRTGTTKNIQYF TGTGCCAGCTCACGAACCGGGACAACCAAAAACATTCAGTACTTC
TRBJ1-1 TRBV14 TRBD1 16 once CASSLYRGEAGTEAFF TGTGCCAGCAGCCTCTACAGGGGTGAGGCGGGCACTGAAGCTTTCTTT
TRBJ2-1 TRBV9 - 13 - CASSVEHGHEQFF TGTGCCAGCAGCGTAGAGCACGGCCATGAGCAGTTCTTC
TRBJ1-1 TRBV28 - 13 once CASHPLLSTEAFF TGTGCCAGCCACCCCCTCTTGTCCACTGAAGCTTTCTTT
TRBJ2-2 TRBV19 - 15 - CASSIVSVSTGELFF TGTGCCAGTAGTATAGTTAGCGTATCCACCGGGGAGCTGTTTTTT
TRBJ2-5 TRBV9 - 17 - CASSVGMQRTDRETQYF TGTGCCAGCAGCGTAGGTATGCAGAGAACGGATCGCGAGACCCAGTACTTC
TRBJ2-7 TRBV20-1 - 11 - CSVKTVYEQYF TGCAGTGTTAAGACTGTCTACGAGCAGTACTTC
TRBJ1-5 TRBV13 - 13 once CASSSQGNQPQHF TGTGCCAGCAGCTCACAGGGCAATCAGCCCCAGCATTTT
TRBJ1-3 TRBV5-1 - 15 - CASSLAGSLGNTIYF TGCGCCAGCAGCTTGGCCGGCAGCCTTGGAAACACCATATATTTT
TRBJ2-5 TRBV5-4 - 12 - CASSRDQETQYF TGTGCCAGCAGCCGGGACCAAGAGACCCAGTACTTC
TRBJ1-5 TRBV7-2 - 14 - CASSLQGPNQPQHF TGTGCCAGCAGCCTACAGGGACCAAATCAGCCCCAGCATTTT
TRBJ2-5 TRBV20-1 - 11 few CSAGKGETQYF TGCAGTGCGGGGAAGGGGGAGACCCAGTACTTC
TRBJ1-4 TRBV7-9 - 14 - CASSLASRYEKLFF TGTGCCAGCAGCTTAGCAAGCCGCTATGAAAAACTGTTTTTT
TRBJ2-3 TRBV7-2 - 14 - CASSLPSGTDTQYF TGTGCCAGCAGCTTACCTAGCGGCACAGATACGCAGTATTTT
TRBJ2-1 TRBV30 - 15 once CAWSTLRRVYNEQFF TGTGCCTGGAGTACCCTTAGAAGGGTTTACAATGAGCAGTTCTTC
TRBJ1-2 TRBV7-8 - 15 - CASSLALFGSSGYTF TGTGCCAGCAGCTTAGCGCTATTCGGCAGTAGTGGCTACACCTTC
TRBJ2-3 TRBV5-5 - 16 - CASSLRGTDSTDTQYF TGTGCCAGCAGCTTGCGGGGAACGGATAGCACAGATACGCAGTATTTT
TRBJ1-5 TRBV4-3 - 17 once CASSQDAPGWGNQPQHF TGCGCCAGCAGCCAAGATGCCCCGGGATGGGGCAATCAGCCCCAGCATTTT
TRBJ2-5 TRBV11-2 - 18 - CASSLDFGPTGLQETQYF TGTGCCAGCAGCTTAGATTTTGGACCCACAGGACTGCAAGAGACCCAGTACTTC
TRBJ1-1 TRBV5-1 TRBD1 14 once CASRTGQLNTEAFF TGCGCCAGCAGAACGGGACAGTTGAACACTGAAGCTTTCTTT
TRBJ2-7 TRBV14 - 14 - CASSQGGNLYEQYF TGTGCCAGCAGCCAAGGTGGCAACCTCTACGAGCAGTACTTC
TRBJ2-2 TRBV5-1 - 16 - CASSLATRRGSGELFF TGCGCCAGCAGCTTGGCCACCCGGAGGGGCTCCGGGGAGCTGTTTTTT
TRBJ2-1 TRBV10-3 TRBD2 14 - CAIRGGASGDEQFF TGTGCCATCAGGGGGGGAGCTAGCGGCGATGAGCAGTTCTTC
TRBJ2-3 TRBV28 TRBD1 17 - CASSLAVPGQGTDTQYF TGTGCCAGCAGTTTAGCCGTCCCGGGACAGGGGACAGATACGCAGTATTTT
TRBJ1-6 TRBV11-2 - 15 - CASSSFRDSGSPLHF TGTGCCAGCAGCTCCTTCCGGGACTCGGGGTCACCCCTCCACTTT
TRBJ2-4 TRBV4-2 - 13 - CASSQDRGHIQYF TGTGCCAGCAGCCAAGATCGCGGGCACATTCAGTACTTC
TRBJ2-5 TRBV30 - 13 - CAWRMGSEETQYF TGTGCCTGGAGAATGGGTTCCGAAGAGACCCAGTACTTC
TRBJ2-3 TRBV28 TRBD2 15 - CASSLGAGGTDTQYF TGTGCCAGCAGTTTAGGAGCGGGGGGCACAGATACGCAGTATTTT
TRBJ2-2 TRBV19 TRBD2 14 - CAVSSGYDTGELFF TGTGCCGTATCTAGCGGGTACGACACCGGGGAGCTGTTTTTT
TRBJ2-5 TRBV7-9 - 15 - CASSSTLGGEETQYF TGTGCCAGCAGTTCTACCTTGGGCGGAGAAGAGACCCAGTACTTC